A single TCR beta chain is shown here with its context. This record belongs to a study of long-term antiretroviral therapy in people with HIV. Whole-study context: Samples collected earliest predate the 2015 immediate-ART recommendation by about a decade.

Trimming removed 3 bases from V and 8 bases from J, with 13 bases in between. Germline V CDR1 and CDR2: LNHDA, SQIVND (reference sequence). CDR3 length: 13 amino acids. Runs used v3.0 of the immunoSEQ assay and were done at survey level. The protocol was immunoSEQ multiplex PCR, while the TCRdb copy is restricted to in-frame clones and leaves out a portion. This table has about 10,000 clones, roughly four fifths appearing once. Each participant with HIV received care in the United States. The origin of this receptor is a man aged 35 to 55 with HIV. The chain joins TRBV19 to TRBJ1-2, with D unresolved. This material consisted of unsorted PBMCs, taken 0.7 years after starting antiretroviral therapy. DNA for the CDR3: TGTGCCAGTAGTATGCAGTCCCGTTGGGGCTACACCTTC. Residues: CASSMQSRWGYTF.